These T cell receptor beta chains were read from a single sample in a study of cytomegalovirus exposure and HLA in healthy donors. Profiled with immunoSEQ multiplex PCR; TCRdb holds only in-frame clones, not every one. This table holds approximately 190,000 clones, about 80% found once. The sample comprised PBMCs. These receptors were collected from a woman between 50 and 59 years old in good health and CMV-seropositive. The CDR3 runs from the conserved cysteine through the conserved F or W. Fields, in order: CDR3 DNA, CDR3 protein, J gene, clone size, V gene, D gene. A D gene is named only where the DNA matches it firmly. Rows may omit the clone size; those that give it use once, few, many or a size class.

CDR3nt: TGTGCCAGCAGTTCCCTGACAAGTTCTAACTATGGCTACACCTTC
CDR3aa: CASSSLTSSNYGYTF
j_gene: TRBJ1-2
abundance: NA
v_gene: TRBV6-6
d_gene: NA

CDR3nt: TGTGCCAGCAACGGCGGGGGGATCTCTCAGCAGTACTTC
CDR3aa: CASNGGGISQQYF
j_gene: TRBJ2-7
abundance: NA
v_gene: TRBV6-5
d_gene: TRBD2

CDR3nt: TGTGCCAGCAGTGTGACAGGAGGCAATCAGCCCCAGCATTTT
CDR3aa: CASSVTGGNQPQHF
j_gene: TRBJ1-5
abundance: NA
v_gene: TRBV6-1
d_gene: NA

CDR3nt: TGCGCCAGCAGCCCTCAGCCAGGCCCCCACGAGCAGTACTTC
CDR3aa: CASSPQPGPHEQYF
j_gene: TRBJ2-7
abundance: NA
v_gene: TRBV5-1
d_gene: NA

CDR3nt: TGTGCCAGCAGACTCGAGGGCAGCCTCTATGGCTACACCTTC
CDR3aa: CASRLEGSLYGYTF
j_gene: TRBJ1-2
abundance: NA
v_gene: TRBV28
d_gene: NA

CDR3nt: TGTGCCTCAAAAAATCAGGGGGATAATGAAAAACTGTTTTTT
CDR3aa: CASKNQGDNEKLFF
j_gene: TRBJ1-4
abundance: NA
v_gene: TRBV5-4
d_gene: TRBD1

CDR3nt: TGTGCCAGTAGCGGTAGGGGGGGCTGGACTGGGGCCAACGTCCTGACTTTC
CDR3aa: CASSGRGGWTGANVLTF
j_gene: TRBJ2-6
abundance: NA
v_gene: TRBV19
d_gene: NA

CDR3nt: TGTGCCAGCAGCAACCGCCGGGGGGTAATTAGCACAGATACGCAGTATTTT
CDR3aa: CASSNRRGVISTDTQYF
j_gene: TRBJ2-3
abundance: NA
v_gene: TRBV7-2
d_gene: TRBD2

CDR3nt: TGTGCCAGCAGCCCCCAACAGGGTTCCGGGGAGCTGTTTTTT
CDR3aa: CASSPQQGSGELFF
j_gene: TRBJ2-2
abundance: NA
v_gene: TRBV7-9
d_gene: NA

CDR3nt: TGTGCCACCCGGGGGAGGGGGGGGTACACCGGGGAGCTGTTTTTT
CDR3aa: CATRGRGGYTGELFF
j_gene: TRBJ2-2
abundance: NA
v_gene: TRBV2
d_gene: NA

CDR3nt: TGTGCCAGCAGCGTCCTAGCGGGGGGGCTGGAGACCCAGTACTTC
CDR3aa: CASSVLAGGLETQYF
j_gene: TRBJ2-5
abundance: NA
v_gene: TRBV7-3
d_gene: TRBD2

CDR3nt: TGTGCCAGCAGTCCTGGGACAGGGGTGACCCAAGAGACCCAGTACTTC
CDR3aa: CASSPGTGVTQETQYF
j_gene: TRBJ2-5
abundance: NA
v_gene: TRBV27
d_gene: TRBD1

CDR3nt: TGTGCCAGTAATGGACAGCTGAACACTGAAGCTTTCTTT
CDR3aa: CASNGQLNTEAFF
j_gene: TRBJ1-1
abundance: NA
v_gene: TRBV19
d_gene: NA

CDR3nt: TGTGCCAGTAGTATAGACAGTAACTATGGCTACACCTTC
CDR3aa: CASSIDSNYGYTF
j_gene: TRBJ1-2
abundance: NA
v_gene: TRBV19
d_gene: NA

CDR3nt: TGTGCCAGCAGCCACCCCGGGACAGATACGCAGTATTTT
CDR3aa: CASSHPGTDTQYF
j_gene: TRBJ2-3
abundance: NA
v_gene: TRBV7-2
d_gene: NA

CDR3nt: TGTGCCAGTAGTATGGACAGGGCTAGGAATTCACCCCTCCACTTT
CDR3aa: CASSMDRARNSPLHF
j_gene: TRBJ1-6
abundance: NA
v_gene: TRBV19
d_gene: TRBD1

CDR3nt: TGTGCCAGCAGCTTAGAGAGATCTGGAAACACCATATATTTT
CDR3aa: CASSLERSGNTIYF
j_gene: TRBJ1-3
abundance: NA
v_gene: TRBV11-2
d_gene: NA

CDR3nt: TGTGCCAGCAGCTTATGCCGACAGGGGACAGTGCAGGAAAAACTGTTTTTT
CDR3aa: CASSLCRQGTVQEKLFF
j_gene: TRBJ1-4
abundance: NA
v_gene: TRBV13
d_gene: TRBD1

CDR3nt: TGTGCCAGCAGCCTGAGGGGGATTAATGAAAAACTGTTTTTT
CDR3aa: CASSLRGINEKLFF
j_gene: TRBJ1-4
abundance: NA
v_gene: TRBV6-5
d_gene: NA

CDR3nt: TGCGCCAGCAGGTCCAGGGTCCCAGATACGCAGTATTTT
CDR3aa: CASRSRVPDTQYF
j_gene: TRBJ2-3
abundance: NA
v_gene: TRBV10-1
d_gene: NA

CDR3nt: TGTGCTAGTGCCCCCCCCTCGGGAGGAAGGAACACTGAAGCTTTCTTT
CDR3aa: CASAPPSGGRNTEAFF
j_gene: TRBJ1-1
abundance: NA
v_gene: TRBV12-5
d_gene: NA

CDR3nt: TGTGCCAGCAGTTATGAGGCGAGCTACGAGCAGTACTTC
CDR3aa: CASSYEASYEQYF
j_gene: TRBJ2-7
abundance: NA
v_gene: TRBV6-5
d_gene: NA

CDR3nt: TGTGCCAGCAGTGCCAGGGTGAACTATGGCTACACCTTC
CDR3aa: CASSARVNYGYTF
j_gene: TRBJ1-2
abundance: NA
v_gene: TRBV6-6
d_gene: NA

CDR3nt: TGTGCCATCGGCGCGGGGAGGTCTTCAGGCTACACCTTC
CDR3aa: CAIGAGRSSGYTF
j_gene: TRBJ1-2
abundance: NA
v_gene: TRBV10-3
d_gene: NA

CDR3nt: TGTGCCAGCAGCCTCGGACAGGGGGCCAACGAGCAGTACTTC
CDR3aa: CASSLGQGANEQYF
j_gene: TRBJ2-7
abundance: NA
v_gene: TRBV6-1
d_gene: TRBD1

CDR3nt: TGTGCCAGCAGTGAAGCCGAGCTTGGTAAAAATGGCTACACCTTC
CDR3aa: CASSEAELGKNGYTF
j_gene: TRBJ1-2
abundance: NA
v_gene: TRBV6-1
d_gene: NA

CDR3nt: TGTGCCAGCAGCCCCAGGGGGGAAGGACAGCCCCAGCATTTT
CDR3aa: CASSPRGEGQPQHF
j_gene: TRBJ1-5
abundance: NA
v_gene: TRBV13
d_gene: TRBD1

CDR3nt: TGTGCCAGCAGCTGGACATCCACTCAGCCCCAGCATTTT
CDR3aa: CASSWTSTQPQHF
j_gene: TRBJ1-5
abundance: once
v_gene: TRBV27
d_gene: NA

CDR3nt: TGTGCCAGCAGTTTCCATCCGAGCTCCTACGAGCAGTACTTC
CDR3aa: CASSFHPSSYEQYF
j_gene: TRBJ2-7
abundance: NA
v_gene: TRBV28
d_gene: NA

CDR3nt: TGTGCTAGTGGTTTCGCGACAGGGAGCTACAATGAGCAGTTCTTC
CDR3aa: CASGFATGSYNEQFF
j_gene: TRBJ2-1
abundance: once
v_gene: TRBV12-5
d_gene: TRBD1

CDR3nt: TGTGCCAGCAGCCCCAGAGGAGGGACTAGCACCTACGAGCAGTACTTC
CDR3aa: CASSPRGGTSTYEQYF
j_gene: TRBJ2-7
abundance: NA
v_gene: TRBV7-2
d_gene: TRBD2

CDR3nt: TGTGCCAGTCTCCTGACGGAGTACAATGAGCAGTTCTTC
CDR3aa: CASLLTEYNEQFF
j_gene: TRBJ2-1
abundance: NA
v_gene: TRBV2
d_gene: NA

CDR3nt: TGTGCCAGCAGCCCAGGGGGGTATGGTTCACCCCTCCACTTT
CDR3aa: CASSPGGYGSPLHF
j_gene: TRBJ1-6
abundance: NA
v_gene: TRBV6-4
d_gene: TRBD1

CDR3nt: TGTGCCAGCAGCTACCGGGGATTGACAGCGGGGACCGGGGAGCTGTTTTTT
CDR3aa: CASSYRGLTAGTGELFF
j_gene: TRBJ2-2
abundance: once
v_gene: TRBV4-2
d_gene: TRBD2

CDR3nt: TGTGCCAGCAGGAGTACCATACCTGGGGCCAACGTCCTGACTTTC
CDR3aa: CASRSTIPGANVLTF
j_gene: TRBJ2-6
abundance: few
v_gene: TRBV2
d_gene: NA

CDR3nt: TGCAGCGTTGAAACACAGGGGTACACTGAAGCTTTCTTT
CDR3aa: CSVETQGYTEAFF
j_gene: TRBJ1-1
abundance: NA
v_gene: TRBV29-1
d_gene: TRBD1

CDR3nt: TGCGCCAGCAGCCAAGATCGAGAAAGGGGGCGCGGCTACACCTTC
CDR3aa: CASSQDRERGRGYTF
j_gene: TRBJ1-2
abundance: NA
v_gene: TRBV4-1
d_gene: TRBD1

CDR3nt: TGTGCCTGGAGTGTACGAGCGGGGGGACCCTACGAGCAGTACTTC
CDR3aa: CAWSVRAGGPYEQYF
j_gene: TRBJ2-7
abundance: NA
v_gene: TRBV30
d_gene: TRBD2

CDR3nt: TGTGCCACTGGAACCCGACAGAAGAATCAGCCCCAGCATTTT
CDR3aa: CATGTRQKNQPQHF
j_gene: TRBJ1-5
abundance: NA
v_gene: TRBV15
d_gene: NA

CDR3nt: TGTGCCAGCAGCGTAGCCGGGACAGGGGGCACCGGGGAGCTGTTTTTT
CDR3aa: CASSVAGTGGTGELFF
j_gene: TRBJ2-2
abundance: once
v_gene: TRBV9
d_gene: TRBD1

CDR3nt: TGTGCCAGCAGGGACTACCCGAATGCCTACGAGCAGTACTTC
CDR3aa: CASRDYPNAYEQYF
j_gene: TRBJ2-7
abundance: NA
v_gene: TRBV6-6
d_gene: NA

CDR3nt: TGCAGCGTTGTTGGGCAGGGGGCATGGGGCTACACCTTC
CDR3aa: CSVVGQGAWGYTF
j_gene: TRBJ1-2
abundance: NA
v_gene: TRBV29-1
d_gene: TRBD1

CDR3nt: TGTGCCGTCTCAGGGGGCACAGATACGCAGTATTTT
CDR3aa: CAVSGGTDTQYF
j_gene: TRBJ2-3
abundance: once
v_gene: TRBV19
d_gene: NA

CDR3nt: TGTGCCAGTAGTATACAACGAGGGCGAGAGCAGTACTTC
CDR3aa: CASSIQRGREQYF
j_gene: TRBJ2-7
abundance: NA
v_gene: TRBV19
d_gene: NA

CDR3nt: TGCGCCAGCAGACAAGACAGGGGGCGCCCCAGGCATAAGGTCACAGATACGCAGTATTTT
CDR3aa: CASRQDRGRPRHKVTDTQYF
j_gene: TRBJ2-3
abundance: once
v_gene: TRBV23-1
d_gene: TRBD1

CDR3nt: TGTGCCAGCAGCCCGGGGCAGGGGCTAGTTGAGACCCAGTACTTC
CDR3aa: CASSPGQGLVETQYF
j_gene: TRBJ2-5
abundance: once
v_gene: TRBV7-2
d_gene: NA

CDR3nt: TGTGCCTGGCAACACGGGTATGGCTACACCTTC
CDR3aa: CAWQHGYGYTF
j_gene: TRBJ1-2
abundance: NA
v_gene: TRBV30
d_gene: NA

CDR3nt: TGCGCCAGCACCTCGGGGGGGCCCGGGGAGCAGTACTTC
CDR3aa: CASTSGGPGEQYF
j_gene: TRBJ2-7
abundance: NA
v_gene: TRBV5-1
d_gene: TRBD2

CDR3nt: TGCAGTGCCAGCGGGGGGGGTAACTTC
CDR3aa: CSASGGGNF
j_gene: TRBJ2-5
abundance: NA
v_gene: TRBV20-1
d_gene: TRBD2

CDR3nt: TGTGCTAGTGTAACCGGCCAAGGGGATAAAAAACTGTTTTTT
CDR3aa: CASVTGQGDKKLFF
j_gene: TRBJ1-4
abundance: NA
v_gene: TRBV12-5
d_gene: NA

CDR3nt: TGTGCCAGCAGCTCACTAGCGGGGGCATACAATGAGCAGTTCTTC
CDR3aa: CASSSLAGAYNEQFF
j_gene: TRBJ2-1
abundance: few
v_gene: TRBV7-3
d_gene: TRBD2

CDR3nt: TGTGCCAGAACCACCGACAGGGACACTGAAGCTTTCTTT
CDR3aa: CARTTDRDTEAFF
j_gene: TRBJ1-1
abundance: NA
v_gene: TRBV5-8
d_gene: TRBD1

CDR3nt: TGTGCCACCAGCAGAGCTGGTCAGGGGGCAAGCACTGAAGCTTTCTTT
CDR3aa: CATSRAGQGASTEAFF
j_gene: TRBJ1-1
abundance: NA
v_gene: TRBV15
d_gene: TRBD1

CDR3nt: TGTGCCAGCAGTCGGACCGGGACAGGTGGCTACGAGCAGTACTTC
CDR3aa: CASSRTGTGGYEQYF
j_gene: TRBJ2-7
abundance: NA
v_gene: TRBV6-5
d_gene: TRBD1

CDR3nt: TGTGCCAGCATTCCCGTACAGGGTTTACAAGAGACCCAGTACTTC
CDR3aa: CASIPVQGLQETQYF
j_gene: TRBJ2-5
abundance: once
v_gene: TRBV6-6
d_gene: NA

CDR3nt: TGTGCCAGCAGTCAACAGGGGGCACATAATTCACCCCTCCACTTT
CDR3aa: CASSQQGAHNSPLHF
j_gene: TRBJ1-6
abundance: few
v_gene: TRBV2
d_gene: TRBD1

CDR3nt: TGTGCCAGCAGATTTACAGGGTCCTACGAGCAGTACTTC
CDR3aa: CASRFTGSYEQYF
j_gene: TRBJ2-7
abundance: NA
v_gene: TRBV6-1
d_gene: NA